A selection of T cell receptor beta chains follows, all from one sample in a study of T cell responses to AZD1222 COVID-19 vaccine. Sequenced by immunoSEQ multiplex PCR; TCRdb stores in-frame clones only, minus some. The data show roughly 100,000 clones, with approximately 90% seen just once and approximately 10% held by the top ten. Material: peripheral blood, obtained on day 0 of AZD1222 vaccination. The receptors come from an adult in good health. Each CDR3 is given with its conserved first and last residue. The D gene is left open where the match is weak. Clone size, where shown, is once, few, many, or a class for clones that have expanded.

J,size,D,V,DNA,CDR3
TRBJ1-6,.,.,TRBV28,TGTGCCAGCAGTCACTACCCTCCTAATTCACCCCTCCACTTT,CASSHYPPNSPLHF
TRBJ2-7,.,.,TRBV12-3/TRBV12-4,TGTGCCAAGGGGGAGCACTACGAGCAGTACTTC,CAKGEHYEQYF
TRBJ2-1,.,TRBD2,TRBV20-1,TGCAGTGCTAGTGGTAGCGGGGGCTACAATGAGCAGTTCTTC,CSASGSGGYNEQFF
TRBJ1-2,.,.,TRBV5-5,TGTGCCAGCAGGAGAGGGGTCTCATCCTATGGCTACACCTTC,CASRRGVSSYGYTF
TRBJ2-7,.,.,TRBV20-1,TGCAGTTCCGCGGAGCTCTACGAGCAGTACTTC,CSSAELYEQYF
TRBJ2-1,.,.,TRBV7-6,TGTGCCAGCAGCTTCGGCCCCTCGATAGGTAACAATGAGCAGTTCTTC,CASSFGPSIGNNEQFF
TRBJ1-2,.,.,TRBV24-1,TGTGCCACCAGTGATCCCTGGGCGGTCTATGGCTACACCTTC,CATSDPWAVYGYTF
TRBJ1-1,.,.,TRBV19,TGTGCCAGTAGTATCGGAGGGGGATACACTGAAGCTTTCTTT,CASSIGGGYTEAFF
TRBJ1-6,.,.,TRBV5-1,TGCGCCAGCAGCTTGGAGCGAGGCTCACCCCTCCACTTT,CASSLERGSPLHF
TRBJ1-4,.,.,TRBV10-3,TGTGCCATCAGTGAGCGGGGGGTAACTAATGAAAAACTGTTTTTT,CAISERGVTNEKLFF
TRBJ2-1,.,TRBD2,TRBV7-9,TGTGCCAGCACCAAAGCGGGGAGCTCCTACAATGAGCAGTTCTTC,CASTKAGSSYNEQFF
TRBJ1-2,.,.,TRBV4-3,TGCGCCAGCAGTCCACAGGGAAATAATGGCTACACCTTC,CASSPQGNNGYTF
TRBJ2-3,.,.,TRBV19,TGTGCCGCGGGACAGATTCGAGATACGCAGTATTTT,CAAGQIRDTQYF
TRBJ1-2,.,.,TRBV5-1,TGCGCCAGCAGCTTGGAAGGGACTGCCTATGGCTACACCTTC,CASSLEGTAYGYTF
TRBJ2-7,once,.,TRBV18,TGTGCCAGCTCACCTTTACCAGTGGAACAGGCCACCTACGAGCAGTACTTC,CASSPLPVEQATYEQYF
TRBJ1-2,.,.,TRBV19,TGTGCCAGTAGTGGGGGAGACAGCCTCTATGGCTACACCTTC,CASSGGDSLYGYTF
TRBJ2-7,.,.,TRBV6-6,TGTGCCAGCTTTGGGGTTAGCTCCTACGAGCAGTACTTC,CASFGVSSYEQYF
TRBJ2-1,.,TRBD2,TRBV2,TGTGCCAGCAGTGAAGGACTAGCGGGAGTAGTAGAGCAGTTCTTC,CASSEGLAGVVEQFF
TRBJ2-3,once,TRBD2,TRBV9,TGTGCCAGCAACACGGGAGGTGGCACAGATACGCAGTATTTT,CASNTGGGTDTQYF
TRBJ1-2,.,.,TRBV5-1,TGCGCCAGCAGCACCACAACTAACTATGGCTACACCTTC,CASSTTTNYGYTF
TRBJ2-5,.,TRBD2,TRBV10-3,TGTGCCATCAGTGAAACTAGCGGGAGTGGCCAAGAGACCCAGTACTTC,CAISETSGSGQETQYF
TRBJ1-2,.,TRBD1,TRBV4-2,TGTGCCAGCAGCCCAGAAGAATACTCCGGGACAGTCAACTATGGCTACACCTTC,CASSPEEYSGTVNYGYTF
TRBJ1-2,.,TRBD1,TRBV19,TGTGCCAGTACCGAACACGGGACAGTCGGCTATGGCTACACCTTC,CASTEHGTVGYGYTF
TRBJ2-7,.,.,TRBV5-1,TGCGCCAGCAGCTTGGCCCCTACAGGTTACGAGCAGTACTTC,CASSLAPTGYEQYF
TRBJ1-1,.,.,TRBV12-3/TRBV12-4,TGTGCCAGCAGTTTACTGAACACTGAAGCTTTCTTT,CASSLLNTEAFF
TRBJ1-2,.,TRBD1,TRBV27,TGTGCCAGCAGGTCCGACAGGGTTTATGGCTACACCTTC,CASRSDRVYGYTF
TRBJ1-2,.,TRBD1,TRBV11-3,TGTGCCATCCGGGCGGGACAGGCGCCGACCCATTATGGCTACACCTTC,CAIRAGQAPTHYGYTF
TRBJ1-5,.,.,TRBV19,TGTGCCAGTAGTATTCGGACCGGGAGTGGTCAGCCCCAGCATTTT,CASSIRTGSGQPQHF
TRBJ1-5,.,TRBD1,TRBV28,TGTGCCAGCAGCAAGAGGACAGGGGTCAATCAGCCCCAGCATTTT,CASSKRTGVNQPQHF
TRBJ1-6,.,.,TRBV5-4,TGTGCCAGCAGCGGGGACGGAGCCTATAATTCACCCCTCCACTTT,CASSGDGAYNSPLHF
TRBJ2-3,.,.,TRBV2,TGTGCCAGCAGGATGACTAGTGGATACACAGATACGCAGTATTTT,CASRMTSGYTDTQYF
TRBJ2-7,few,.,TRBV25-1,TGTGCCACTTCCCCGGGTCTCAGGTACGAGCAGTACTTC,CATSPGLRYEQYF